This is a list of T cell receptor beta chains from one sample in a study of cytomegalovirus exposure and HLA in healthy donors. Profiled with immunoSEQ multiplex PCR; TCRdb holds only in-frame clones, not every one. The sample contains roughly 84,000 clones, about 79% of which appear only once. The sequenced material came from PBMCs. These receptors came from a male donor in good health and CMV-seropositive. The CDR3 runs from the conserved cysteine through the conserved F or W. A D gene is named only where the DNA matches it firmly. Expanded clones are given a class, and other clones once, few, many or no size at all.

j_call: TRBJ2-6
v_call: TRBV5-4
d_call: NA
clone_size: NA
cdr3_aa: CASSLARAGANVLTF
cdr3_nt: TGTGCCAGCAGCTTGGCCAGGGCTGGGGCCAACGTCCTGACTTTC

j_call: TRBJ1-6
v_call: TRBV9
d_call: NA
clone_size: NA
cdr3_aa: CASSSKRYNSPLHF
cdr3_nt: TGTGCCAGCAGCTCAAAGAGATATAATTCACCCCTCCACTTT

j_call: TRBJ1-4
v_call: TRBV23-1
d_call: NA
clone_size: NA
cdr3_aa: CASSQRRVRGGDEKLFF
cdr3_nt: TGCGCCAGCAGTCAACGAAGAGTCAGGGGAGGGGATGAAAAACTGTTTTTT

j_call: TRBJ2-7
v_call: TRBV5-1
d_call: NA
clone_size: NA
cdr3_aa: CASSRQVSDYEQYF
cdr3_nt: TGCGCCAGCAGCCGTCAGGTTTCGGACTACGAGCAGTACTTC

j_call: TRBJ2-7
v_call: TRBV9
d_call: TRBD1
clone_size: NA
cdr3_aa: CASSPRQGTAYEQYF
cdr3_nt: TGTGCCAGCAGCCCAAGACAGGGAACCGCCTACGAGCAGTACTTC

j_call: TRBJ2-5
v_call: TRBV18
d_call: TRBD1
clone_size: few
cdr3_aa: CASSTTGGAGETQYF
cdr3_nt: TGTGCCAGCTCAACAACAGGGGGCGCGGGGGAGACCCAGTACTTC

j_call: TRBJ1-6
v_call: TRBV11-2
d_call: NA
clone_size: NA
cdr3_aa: CASSPRTNPDLHF
cdr3_nt: TGTGCCAGCAGCCCGCGGACAAACCCAGACCTCCACTTT

j_call: TRBJ1-1
v_call: TRBV5-6
d_call: TRBD1
clone_size: NA
cdr3_aa: CASIHQGVGTEAFF
cdr3_nt: TGTGCCAGCATTCACCAGGGGGTGGGCACTGAAGCTTTCTTT

j_call: TRBJ1-5
v_call: TRBV2
d_call: TRBD1
clone_size: NA
cdr3_aa: CASSGTGLQPQHF
cdr3_nt: TGTGCCAGCAGTGGGACAGGGCTTCAGCCCCAGCATTTT

j_call: TRBJ1-1
v_call: TRBV18
d_call: TRBD1
clone_size: once
cdr3_aa: CASSPGQGKGNTEAFF
cdr3_nt: TGTGCCAGCTCCCCGGGACAGGGGAAGGGGAACACTGAAGCTTTCTTT

j_call: TRBJ2-7
v_call: TRBV7-2
d_call: NA
clone_size: NA
cdr3_aa: CASSLGAGSSYEQYF
cdr3_nt: TGTGCCAGCAGCTTAGGGGCGGGGTCCTCCTACGAGCAGTACTTC

j_call: TRBJ2-5
v_call: TRBV18
d_call: TRBD1
clone_size: NA
cdr3_aa: CASSRGTGYETQYF
cdr3_nt: TGTGCCAGCTCACGAGGGACAGGGTATGAGACCCAGTACTTC

j_call: TRBJ2-7
v_call: TRBV5-4
d_call: TRBD1
clone_size: few
cdr3_aa: CASSFSRTGSYEQYF
cdr3_nt: TGTGCCAGCAGCTTTTCAAGGACAGGGTCCTACGAGCAGTACTTC

j_call: TRBJ2-5
v_call: TRBV7-9
d_call: NA
clone_size: NA
cdr3_aa: CASSLYSGGETQYF
cdr3_nt: TGTGCCAGCAGCTTGTATAGTGGCGGGGAGACCCAGTACTTC

j_call: TRBJ2-5
v_call: TRBV2
d_call: TRBD2
clone_size: NA
cdr3_aa: CASRTLAGRQETQYF
cdr3_nt: TGTGCCAGCAGAACCCTAGCGGGGCGCCAAGAGACCCAGTACTTC

j_call: TRBJ2-7
v_call: TRBV5-1
d_call: TRBD1
clone_size: NA
cdr3_aa: CASSFQGALDEQYF
cdr3_nt: TGCGCCAGCAGCTTTCAGGGGGCCTTGGACGAGCAGTACTTC

j_call: TRBJ2-7
v_call: TRBV4-2
d_call: NA
clone_size: NA
cdr3_aa: CASSQVGGAYEQYF
cdr3_nt: TGTGCCAGCAGCCAAGTCGGCGGCGCCTACGAGCAGTACTTC

j_call: TRBJ1-2
v_call: TRBV6-6
d_call: NA
clone_size: few
cdr3_aa: CASRYDRNYGYTF
cdr3_nt: TGTGCCAGCAGATACGACAGAAACTATGGCTACACCTTC

j_call: TRBJ1-6
v_call: TRBV30
d_call: NA
clone_size: NA
cdr3_aa: CAWSRDHSPLHF
cdr3_nt: TGTGCCTGGAGCAGGGATCATTCACCCCTCCACTTT

j_call: TRBJ1-2
v_call: TRBV28
d_call: NA
clone_size: NA
cdr3_aa: CASSFRVDYGYTF
cdr3_nt: TGTGCCAGCAGTTTTAGAGTAGACTATGGCTACACCTTC

j_call: TRBJ1-3
v_call: TRBV6-5
d_call: NA
clone_size: once
cdr3_aa: CASRWGPGGENTIYF
cdr3_nt: TGTGCCAGCAGATGGGGCCCCGGAGGGGAAAACACCATATATTTT

j_call: TRBJ2-7
v_call: TRBV5-6
d_call: NA
clone_size: NA
cdr3_aa: CASSRPGGAFSYEQYF
cdr3_nt: TGTGCCAGCAGCAGACCAGGAGGCGCCTTCTCCTACGAGCAGTACTTC

j_call: TRBJ2-7
v_call: TRBV7-2
d_call: NA
clone_size: once
cdr3_aa: CASSLGFVPGEQYF
cdr3_nt: TGTGCCAGCAGCTTAGGGTTCGTTCCGGGGGAGCAGTACTTC

j_call: TRBJ1-2
v_call: TRBV5-1
d_call: TRBD1
clone_size: NA
cdr3_aa: CASSGDRTHYGYTF
cdr3_nt: TGCGCCAGCAGCGGGGACAGGACCCACTATGGCTACACCTTC

j_call: TRBJ2-3
v_call: TRBV19
d_call: NA
clone_size: NA
cdr3_aa: CASIGSTDTQYF
cdr3_nt: TGTGCCAGTATCGGTAGCACAGATACGCAGTATTTT

j_call: TRBJ1-1
v_call: TRBV11-2
d_call: NA
clone_size: NA
cdr3_aa: CASSSRTTNTEAFF
cdr3_nt: TGTGCCAGCAGCTCTCGGACAACGAACACTGAAGCTTTCTTT

j_call: TRBJ2-2
v_call: TRBV7-7
d_call: TRBD2
clone_size: NA
cdr3_aa: CASSPSGLAGVAGELFF
cdr3_nt: TGTGCTAGCAGCCCATCGGGACTAGCGGGAGTAGCCGGGGAGCTGTTTTTT